This TCR beta chain emerged from a study of T cells in Graves' hyperthyroidism and ophthalmopathy. Study background: At initial diagnosis, before any treatment had begun, peripheral blood was obtained.

A lack of ophthalmopathy progression within 18 months defined stable Graves' hyperthyroidism. This clonotype was seen at least ten times. Amplified TCR beta CDR3 regions derived from RNA transcripts. The TCR CDR3 first-round RT-PCR relied on the HTBI primer set. TCRdb reanalysed the multiplex PCR reads using MiXCR and keeps one entry per CDR3 protein. The sample holds some 350,000 distinct CDR3 sequences, about a fifth seen once. The specimen was blood. The clonotype originates from a woman younger than 30 with Graves' hyperthyroidism.

The CDR3 region is CASSRIAGVLQETQYF. CDR3 nucleotide sequence: TGTGCCAGCAGCCGGATAGCGGGGGTCCTACAAGAGACCCAGTACTTC. The chain carries TRBV7-9 and TRBJ2-5; TRBD2 aligns across 9 bases. From germline, CDR1 is SEHNR and CDR2 FQNEAQ (reference sequence). The length of the CDR3 is 16 residues. V dropped 5 bases and J dropped 2; count of bases not matched to a gene: 9. Full variable domain (missing parts from reference TRBV7-9 and TRBJ2-5): DTGVSQNPRHKITKRGQNVTFRCDPISEHNRLYWYRQTLGQGPEFLTYFQNEAQLEKSRLLSDRFSAERPKGSFSTLEIQRTEQGDSAMYLCASSRIAGVLQETQYFGPGTRLLVL.